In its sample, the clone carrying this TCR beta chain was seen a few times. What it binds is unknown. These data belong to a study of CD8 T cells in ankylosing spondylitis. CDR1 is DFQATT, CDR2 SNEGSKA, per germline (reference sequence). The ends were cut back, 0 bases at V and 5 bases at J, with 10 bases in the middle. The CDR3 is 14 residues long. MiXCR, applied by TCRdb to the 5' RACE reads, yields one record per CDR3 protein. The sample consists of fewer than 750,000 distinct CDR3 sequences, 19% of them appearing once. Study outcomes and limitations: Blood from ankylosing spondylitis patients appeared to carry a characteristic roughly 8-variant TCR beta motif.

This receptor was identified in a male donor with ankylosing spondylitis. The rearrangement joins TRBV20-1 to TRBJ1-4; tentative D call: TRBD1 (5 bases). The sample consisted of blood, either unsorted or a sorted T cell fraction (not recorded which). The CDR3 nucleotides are TGCAGTGCTAGAGATCTGCGGGGGAATGAAAAACTGTTTTTT. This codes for CSARDLRGNEKLFF.